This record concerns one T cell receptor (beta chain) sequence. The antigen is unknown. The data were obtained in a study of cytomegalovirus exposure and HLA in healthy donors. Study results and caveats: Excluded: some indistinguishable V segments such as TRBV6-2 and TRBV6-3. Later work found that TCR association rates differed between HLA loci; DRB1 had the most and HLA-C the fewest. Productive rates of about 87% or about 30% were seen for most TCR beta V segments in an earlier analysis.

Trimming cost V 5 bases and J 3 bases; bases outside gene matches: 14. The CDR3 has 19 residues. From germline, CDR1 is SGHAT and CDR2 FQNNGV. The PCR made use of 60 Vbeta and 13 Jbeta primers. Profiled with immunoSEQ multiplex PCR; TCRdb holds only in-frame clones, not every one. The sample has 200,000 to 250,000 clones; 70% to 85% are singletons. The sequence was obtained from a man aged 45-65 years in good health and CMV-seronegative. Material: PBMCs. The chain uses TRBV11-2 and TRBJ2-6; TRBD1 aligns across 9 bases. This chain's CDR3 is CASSRRGTGGVYGANVLTF. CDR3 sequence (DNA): TGTGCCAGCAGCCGAAGGGGTACAGGGGGCGTGTATGGGGCCAACGTCCTGACTTTC.